This TCR beta chain was captured by sequencing in a study of T cells in women clearing cervical HPV infection. Study as a whole: Controls' single incident HPV16 infection cleared within 12 months without precancer.

As regards this clone: The CDR3 end is not reached by the read, which stops 3 residues before it; the germline J gene fills it in.

CDR1 SGHTA and CDR2 FQGNSA come from the germline V gene. The CDR3 runs 14 residues. Assay used: immunoSEQ multiplex PCR; TCRdb lists only in-frame clones, some missing. Reported are approximately 23,000 clones; the ten largest clones contain about 3.3%. This chain uses TRBV7-2 with TRBJ1-2, with 11 positions matching TRBD1. The receptor's source is a woman aged 18 to 69 with a cervical HPV16 infection that either progressed to CIN3+ or cleared (not recorded which). Input material: blood buffy coat. CDR3 DNA (partial): TGTGCCAGCAGCTTGGGACAGGGGGGTGAGGGC. Residues: CASSLGQGGEG. The whole CDR3 reads CASSLGQGGEGYTF.